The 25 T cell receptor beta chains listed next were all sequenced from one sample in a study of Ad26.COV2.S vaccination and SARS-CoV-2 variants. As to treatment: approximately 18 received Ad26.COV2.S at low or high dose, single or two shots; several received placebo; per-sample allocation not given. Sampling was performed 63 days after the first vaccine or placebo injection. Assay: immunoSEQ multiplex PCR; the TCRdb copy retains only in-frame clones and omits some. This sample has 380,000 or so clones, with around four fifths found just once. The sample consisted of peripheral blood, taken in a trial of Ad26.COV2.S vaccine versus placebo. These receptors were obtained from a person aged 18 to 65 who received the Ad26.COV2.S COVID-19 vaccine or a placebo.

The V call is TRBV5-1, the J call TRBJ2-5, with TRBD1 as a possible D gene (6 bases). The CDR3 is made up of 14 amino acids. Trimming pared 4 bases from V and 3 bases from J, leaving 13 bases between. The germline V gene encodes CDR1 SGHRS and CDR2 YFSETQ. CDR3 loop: CASSATGTKETQYF. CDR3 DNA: TGCGCCAGCAGCGCCACCGGGACAAAAGAGACCCAGTACTTC. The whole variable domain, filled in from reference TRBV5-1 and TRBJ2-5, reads KAGVTQTPRYLIKTRGQQVTLSCSPISGHRSVSWYQQTPGQGLQFLFEYFSETQRNKGNFPGRFSGRQFSNSRSEMNVSTLELGDSALYLCASSATGTKETQYFGPGTRLLVL.

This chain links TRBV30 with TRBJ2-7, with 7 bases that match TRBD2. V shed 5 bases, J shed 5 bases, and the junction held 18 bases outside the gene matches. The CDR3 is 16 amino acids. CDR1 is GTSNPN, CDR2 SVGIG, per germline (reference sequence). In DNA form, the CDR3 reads TGTGCCTGGGCGGGAGACCGGGGTCCCCCAGGCCACGAGCAGTACTTC. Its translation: CAWAGDRGPPGHEQYF.

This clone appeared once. The CDR3 loop is CSAGGVVNTEAFF. The CDR3 nucleotides are TGCAGCGCGGGGGGGGTTGTGAACACTGAAGCTTTCTTT. V is TRBV29-1 and J is TRBJ1-1; TRBD1 is a possible D gene (5 bases). The germline V gene encodes CDR1 SQVTM and CDR2 ANQGSEA. Trimming took off 7 bases at V and 0 bases at J, with 12 bases between the two ends. The CDR3 has 13 residues.

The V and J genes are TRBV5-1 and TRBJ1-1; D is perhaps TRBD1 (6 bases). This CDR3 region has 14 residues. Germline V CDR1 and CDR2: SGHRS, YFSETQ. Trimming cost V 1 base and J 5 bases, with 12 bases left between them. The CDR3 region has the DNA TGCGCCAGCAGCTTGACAGGGAAGGGGACTGAAGCTTTCTTT. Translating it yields CASSLTGKGTEAFF.

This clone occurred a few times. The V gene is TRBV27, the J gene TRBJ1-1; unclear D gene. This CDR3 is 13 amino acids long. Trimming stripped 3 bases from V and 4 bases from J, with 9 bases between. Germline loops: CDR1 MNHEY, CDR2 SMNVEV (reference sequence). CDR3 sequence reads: CASSFKMGTEAFF. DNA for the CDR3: TGTGCCAGCAGTTTCAAGATGGGCACTGAAGCTTTCTTT.

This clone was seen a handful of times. CDR3 nucleotide sequence: TGCGCCAGCAGCCAAGTCCCTCCAGCGGGGGACCCCTACGAGCAGTACTTC. It encodes CASSQVPPAGDPYEQYF. V and J are TRBV4-1 and TRBJ2-7; TRBD2 matches 8 bases. Germline lookup yields CDR1 MGHRA and CDR2 YSYEKL. Trimming took 1 base from V and 2 from J; bases not matched to a gene: 10. The CDR3 has 17 amino acids.

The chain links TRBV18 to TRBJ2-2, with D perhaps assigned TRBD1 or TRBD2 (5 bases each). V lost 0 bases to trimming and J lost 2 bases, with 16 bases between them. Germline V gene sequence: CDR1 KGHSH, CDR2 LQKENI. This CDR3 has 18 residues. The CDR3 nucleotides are TGTGCCAGCTCACCACCAGAACCGGGACGGGTCAACACCGGGGAGCTGTTTTTT. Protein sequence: CASSPPEPGRVNTGELFF.

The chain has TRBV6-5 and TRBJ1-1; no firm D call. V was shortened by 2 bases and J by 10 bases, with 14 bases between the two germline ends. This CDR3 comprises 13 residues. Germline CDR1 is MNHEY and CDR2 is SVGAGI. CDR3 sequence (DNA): TGTGCCAGCAGTTACGACGGCAGGATCCGAGCTTTCTTT. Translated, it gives CASSYDGRIRAFF.

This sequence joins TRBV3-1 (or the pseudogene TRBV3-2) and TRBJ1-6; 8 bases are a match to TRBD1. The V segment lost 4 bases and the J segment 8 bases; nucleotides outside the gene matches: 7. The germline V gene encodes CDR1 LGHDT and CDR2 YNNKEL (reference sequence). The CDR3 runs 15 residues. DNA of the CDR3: TGTGCCAGCAGCCTGGGGACAGGACGGGATTCACCCCTCCACTTT. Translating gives CASSLGTGRDSPLHF.

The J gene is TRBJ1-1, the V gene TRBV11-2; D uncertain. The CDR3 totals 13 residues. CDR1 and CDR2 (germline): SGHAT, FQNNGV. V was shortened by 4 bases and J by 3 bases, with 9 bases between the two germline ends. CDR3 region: CASSSMIDTEAFF. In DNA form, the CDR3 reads TGTGCCAGCAGCTCTATGATCGACACTGAAGCTTTCTTT. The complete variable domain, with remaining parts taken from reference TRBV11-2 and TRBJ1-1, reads EAGVAQSPRYKIIEKRQSVAFWCNPISGHATLYWYQQILGQGPKLLIQFQNNGVVDDSQLPKDRFSAERLKGVDSTLKIQPAKLEDSAVYLCASSSMIDTEAFFGQGTRLTVV.

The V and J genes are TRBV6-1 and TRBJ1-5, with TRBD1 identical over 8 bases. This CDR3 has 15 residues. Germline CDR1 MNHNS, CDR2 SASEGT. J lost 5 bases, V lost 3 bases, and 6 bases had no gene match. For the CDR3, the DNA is TGTGCCAGCAGTGATCCTACCAGGGGGCATCAGCCCCAGCATTTT. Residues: CASSDPTRGHQPQHF.

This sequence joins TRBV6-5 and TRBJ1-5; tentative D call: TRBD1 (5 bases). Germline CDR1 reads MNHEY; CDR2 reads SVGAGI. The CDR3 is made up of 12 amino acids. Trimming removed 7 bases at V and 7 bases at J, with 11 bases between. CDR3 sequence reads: CASTQGWQPQHF. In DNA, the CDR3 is TGTGCCAGCACCCAGGGTTGGCAGCCCCAGCATTTT.

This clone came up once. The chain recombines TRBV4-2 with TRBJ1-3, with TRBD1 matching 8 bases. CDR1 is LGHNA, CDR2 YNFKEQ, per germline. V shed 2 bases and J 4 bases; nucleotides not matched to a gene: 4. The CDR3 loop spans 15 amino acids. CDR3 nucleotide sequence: TGTGCCAGCAGCCAAAACAGGGGGGCGGGAAACACCATATATTTT. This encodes CASSQNRGAGNTIYF.

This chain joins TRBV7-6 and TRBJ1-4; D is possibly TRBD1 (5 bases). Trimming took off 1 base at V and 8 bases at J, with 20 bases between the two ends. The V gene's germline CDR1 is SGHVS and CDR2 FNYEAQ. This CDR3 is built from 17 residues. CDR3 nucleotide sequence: TGTGCCAGCAGCTTAGACCTTCGGGGAGGGGCTCGGGAAAAACTGTTTTTT. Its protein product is CASSLDLRGGAREKLFF. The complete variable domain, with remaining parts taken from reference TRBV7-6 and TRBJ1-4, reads GAGVSQSPRYKVTKRGQDVALRCDPISGHVSLYWYRQALGQGPEFLTYFNYEAQQDKSGLPNDRFSAERPEGSISTLTIQRTEQRDSAMYRCASSLDLRGGAREKLFFGSGTQLSVL.

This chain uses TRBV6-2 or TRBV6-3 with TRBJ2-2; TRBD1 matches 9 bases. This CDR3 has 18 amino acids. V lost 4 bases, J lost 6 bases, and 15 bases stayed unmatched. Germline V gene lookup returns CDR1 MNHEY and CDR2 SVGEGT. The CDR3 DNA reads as TGTGCCAGCAGTTTAGAGGGGGCCGGGACAGGGAGAGCCGGGGAGCTGTTTTTT. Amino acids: CASSLEGAGTGRAGELFF.

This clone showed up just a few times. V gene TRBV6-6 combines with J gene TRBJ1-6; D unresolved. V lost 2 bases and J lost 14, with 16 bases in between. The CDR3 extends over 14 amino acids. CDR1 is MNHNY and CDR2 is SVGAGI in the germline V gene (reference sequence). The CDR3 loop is CASSYLGGPEALHF. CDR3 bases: TGTGCCAGCAGTTACCTCGGAGGGCCAGAGGCCCTCCACTTT.

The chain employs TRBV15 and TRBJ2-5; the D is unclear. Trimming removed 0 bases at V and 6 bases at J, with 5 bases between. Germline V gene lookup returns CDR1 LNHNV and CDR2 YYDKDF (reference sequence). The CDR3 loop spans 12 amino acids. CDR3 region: CATSRDSQTQYF. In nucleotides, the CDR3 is TGTGCCACCAGCAGAGATAGCCAGACCCAGTACTTC.

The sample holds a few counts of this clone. The CDR3 nucleotides are TGTGCCATCAGTGAGTCGACAGGGGAGGGGTATGGCTACACCTTC. This sequence encodes CAISESTGEGYGYTF. This chain connects TRBV10-3 to TRBJ1-2; TRBD1 matches at 8 bases. Germline V gives CDR1 ENHRY, CDR2 SYGVKD. Trimming took 0 bases from V and 5 from J; bases not matched to a gene: 5. CDR3 length equals 15 residues.

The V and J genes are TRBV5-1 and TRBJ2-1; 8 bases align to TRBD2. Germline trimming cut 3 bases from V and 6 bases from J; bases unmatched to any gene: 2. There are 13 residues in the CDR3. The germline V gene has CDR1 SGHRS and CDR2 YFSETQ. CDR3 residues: CASSWTSINEQFF. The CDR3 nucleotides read TGCGCCAGCAGCTGGACTAGCATCAATGAGCAGTTCTTC.

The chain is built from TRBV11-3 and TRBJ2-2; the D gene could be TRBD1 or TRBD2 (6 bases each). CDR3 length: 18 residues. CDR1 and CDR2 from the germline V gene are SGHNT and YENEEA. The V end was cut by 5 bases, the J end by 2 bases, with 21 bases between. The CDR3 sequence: CASSTPGALILNTGELFF. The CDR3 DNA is TGTGCCAGCAGCACCCCGGGGGCCCTTATTCTAAACACCGGGGAGCTGTTTTTT.

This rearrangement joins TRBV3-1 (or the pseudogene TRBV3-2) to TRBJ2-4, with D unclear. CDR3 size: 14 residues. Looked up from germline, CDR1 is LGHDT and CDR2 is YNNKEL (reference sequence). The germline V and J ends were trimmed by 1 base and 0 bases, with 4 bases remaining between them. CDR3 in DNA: TGTGCCAGCAGCCAAGGGGTAGCCAAAAACATTCAGTACTTC. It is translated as CASSQGVAKNIQYF.

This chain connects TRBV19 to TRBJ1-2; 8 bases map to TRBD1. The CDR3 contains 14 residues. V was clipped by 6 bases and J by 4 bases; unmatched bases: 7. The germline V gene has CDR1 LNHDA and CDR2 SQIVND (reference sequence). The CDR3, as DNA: TGTGCCAGTAGAACCGGACAGGGAAGCTATGGCTACACCTTC. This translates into CASRTGQGSYGYTF.

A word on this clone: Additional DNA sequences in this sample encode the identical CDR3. This CDR3 is CASSLGYEQYF. DNA of the CDR3: TGTGCCAGCAGCTTGGGGTACGAGCAGTACTTC. The chain combines TRBV5-4 with TRBJ2-7; D unresolved. V was trimmed by 0 bases and J by 4 bases, leaving 2 bases between them. Germline CDR1 SGHNT, CDR2 YYREEE (reference sequence). This CDR3 spans 11 amino acids.

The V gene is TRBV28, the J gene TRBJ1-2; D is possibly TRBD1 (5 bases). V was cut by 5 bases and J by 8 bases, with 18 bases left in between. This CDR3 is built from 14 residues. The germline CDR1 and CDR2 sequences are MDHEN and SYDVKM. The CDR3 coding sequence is TGTGCCAGCAGTGGTCTTTGGGGGTACTTAGGCTACACCTTC. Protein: CASSGLWGYLGYTF.

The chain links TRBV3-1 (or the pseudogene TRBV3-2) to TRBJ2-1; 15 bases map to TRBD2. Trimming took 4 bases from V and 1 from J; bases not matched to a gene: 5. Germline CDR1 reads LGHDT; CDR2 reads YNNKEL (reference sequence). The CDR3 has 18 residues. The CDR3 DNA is TGTGCCAGCAGCCCTGGGACTAGCGGGGGGATATCCTACAATGAGCAGTTCTTC. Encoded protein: CASSPGTSGGISYNEQFF.